This T cell receptor (beta chain) stems from a study of CD8 T cells in ankylosing spondylitis. TCRdb independently ran MiXCR on the 5' RACE reads; one entry per CDR3 protein. There are about 360,000 distinct CDR3 sequences in the sample; approximately 20% occur only once, and roughly 13% lies in the top ten. V was shortened by 5 bases and J by 7 bases, with 15 bases between the two germline ends. The CDR3 spans 14 residues. The sample comprised blood, either unsorted or a sorted T cell fraction (not recorded which). J is TRBJ2-1 and V is TRBV12-3 or TRBV12-4, with D perhaps matching TRBD1 (6 bases). This clonotype was sampled from a male donor with ankylosing spondylitis or in good health (not recorded which). This CDR3 is CASSTGYTLNEQFF. DNA for the CDR3: TGTGCCAGCAGTACAGGGTACACGTTGAATGAGCAGTTCTTC.